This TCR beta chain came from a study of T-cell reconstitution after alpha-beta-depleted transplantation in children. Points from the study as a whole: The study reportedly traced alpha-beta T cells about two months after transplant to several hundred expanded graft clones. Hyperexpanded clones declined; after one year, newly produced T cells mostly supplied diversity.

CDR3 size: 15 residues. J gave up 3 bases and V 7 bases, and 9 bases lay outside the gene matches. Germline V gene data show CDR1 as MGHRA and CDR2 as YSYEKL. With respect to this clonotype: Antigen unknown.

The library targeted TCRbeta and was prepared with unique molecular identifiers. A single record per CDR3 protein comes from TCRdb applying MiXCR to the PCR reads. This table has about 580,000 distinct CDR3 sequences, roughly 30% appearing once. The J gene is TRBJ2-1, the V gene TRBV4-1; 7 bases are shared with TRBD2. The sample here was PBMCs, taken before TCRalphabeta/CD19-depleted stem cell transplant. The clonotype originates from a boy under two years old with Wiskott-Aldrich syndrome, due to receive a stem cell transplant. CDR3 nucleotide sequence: TGCGCCAGCACCCAGCCGGGAGGCTTCTACAATGAGCAGTTCTTC. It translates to CASTQPGGFYNEQFF.